The entry that follows covers one TCR beta chain sequence. Its specificity is not known. This CDR3 spans 15 amino acids. Trimming stripped 4 bases from V and 0 bases from J, with 13 bases between. Germline assignment: CDR1 SGHRS and CDR2 YFSETQ. This specimen belongs to a study of long-term antiretroviral therapy in people with HIV. Runs used v3.0 of the immunoSEQ assay and were done at survey level. TCRdb keeps only in-frame clones here, not all; method: immunoSEQ multiplex PCR. The table lists tens of thousands of clones, approximately 73% of them singletons. Broader study findings: Dominating the repertoire at all time points were the clones that expanded before ART. In samples taken after ART, diversity increased but remained below transplant donor control levels.

V usage is TRBV5-1 and J usage is TRBJ1-1; the D gene is possibly TRBD1 (5 bases). The material was unsorted PBMCs, obtained 0.5 years after starting antiretroviral therapy. The receptor comes from a woman in her forties with HIV. The CDR3 loop reads CASSRGDSMNTEAFF. The CDR3 DNA follows: TGCGCCAGCAGCAGAGGTGACAGTATGAACACTGAAGCTTTCTTT.